The 29 T cell receptor beta chains presented below share a single source sample, sequenced in a study of blood T cell repertoires in COVID-19. The data were produced by immunoSEQ multiplex PCR, yet TCRdb's version contains in-frame clones alone and is incomplete. The table lists 250,000 or so clones, about 86% of them singletons. The specimen sequenced was peripheral blood. These receptors came from a man aged 80 or over with acute or convalescent COVID-19.

The V gene is TRBV7-6, the J gene TRBJ2-2, with 8 positions matching TRBD2. The J segment lost 3 bases and the V segment lost 2 bases, leaving 8 bases of the junction unmatched. The CDR3 is 17 amino acids. CDR1 is SGHVS, CDR2 FNYEAQ, per germline. The CDR3 loop is CASSLTSGGVYTGELFF. As DNA, the CDR3 is TGTGCCAGCAGCTTAACTAGCGGCGGGGTTTACACCGGGGAGCTGTTTTTT. Looking up the rest from reference TRBV7-6 and TRBJ2-2 gives the full variable domain: GAGVSQSPRYKVTKRGQDVALRCDPISGHVSLYWYRQALGQGPEFLTYFNYEAQQDKSGLPNDRFSAERPEGSISTLTIQRTEQRDSAMYRCASSLTSGGVYTGELFFGEGSRLTVL.

The CDR3 protein is CATSESTGGNYEQYF. The CDR3, as DNA: TGTGCCACCAGTGAGTCGACAGGGGGGAACTACGAGCAGTACTTC. The chain joins TRBV15 to TRBJ2-7; 9 bases line up with TRBD1. J lost 3 bases, V lost 6 bases, and 9 bases had no gene match. Germline CDR1 and CDR2: LNHNV and YYDKDF (reference sequence). The CDR3 is 15 residues long. The full variable domain, completed using reference TRBV15 and TRBJ2-7, is DAMVIQNPRYQVTQFGKPVTLSCSQTLNHNVMYWYQQKSSQAPKLLFHYYDKDFNNEADTPDNFQSRRPNTSFCFLDIRSPGLGDTAMYLCATSESTGGNYEQYFGPGTRLTVT.

The V gene is TRBV30, the J gene TRBJ1-5; TRBD1 matches 9 bases. Germline CDR1 GTSNPN, CDR2 SVGIG (reference sequence). This CDR3 has 18 residues. Germline trimming cut 3 bases from V and 9 bases from J; bases unmatched to any gene: 21. The CDR3: CAWRLPGTGSRRGLPQHF. The CDR3 region has the DNA TGTGCCTGGAGACTACCAGGGACAGGGTCACGCCGGGGGCTGCCCCAGCATTTT.

The rearrangement links TRBV19 to TRBJ2-3; maybe TRBD1 (6 bases). Germline V gives CDR1 LNHDA, CDR2 SQIVND (reference sequence). The CDR3 is 17 residues long. V was trimmed by 3 bases and J by 2 bases, leaving 18 bases between them. The CDR3 loop is CASSMEWQGPNTDTQYF. DNA of the CDR3: TGTGCCAGTAGTATGGAATGGCAGGGGCCAAACACAGATACGCAGTATTTT.

J is TRBJ1-5 and V is TRBV18; 7 bases are shared with TRBD1. The J segment lost 7 bases and the V segment lost 4 bases, leaving 13 bases of the junction unmatched. CDR1 is KGHSH, CDR2 LQKENI, per germline. The CDR3 sequence is 16 residues long. CDR3 in amino acids: CASSHTPETGKQPQHF. CDR3 bases: TGTGCCAGCTCACATACCCCCGAGACAGGGAAACAGCCCCAGCATTTT.

This chain links TRBV11-2 with TRBJ2-1, with a weak D call TRBD2 (7 bases). Germline V gene sequence: CDR1 SGHAT, CDR2 FQNNGV. The CDR3 runs 15 residues. V was shortened by 2 bases and J by 6 bases, with 14 bases between the two germline ends. DNA for the CDR3: TGTGCCAGCAGCTTACGGCGGGGGCCAATCAATGAGCAGTTCTTC. As protein: CASSLRRGPINEQFF.

The chain links TRBV30 to TRBJ1-5; D not resolved. The CDR3 is 16 residues long. The ends were cut back, 1 base at V and 0 bases at J, with 13 bases in the middle. Germline V CDR1 and CDR2: GTSNPN, SVGIG (reference sequence). In DNA, the CDR3 is TGTGCCTGGAGTGATCGTACAGACTATAGCAATCAGCCCCAGCATTTT. This translates into CAWSDRTDYSNQPQHF.

The chain carries TRBV28 and TRBJ1-3, with D possibly being TRBD1 (5 bases). This CDR3 has 12 residues. V lost 6 bases to trimming and J lost 3 bases, with 6 bases between them. CDR1 and CDR2 (germline): MDHEN, SYDVKM. This CDR3 is CASRGGGNTIYF. The CDR3 bases are TGTGCCAGCAGGGGGGGTGGAAACACCATATATTTT.

The CDR3 region has the DNA TGTGCCAGCTCAGTATTGGACAATAACTATGGCTACACCTTC. It translates to CASSVLDNNYGYTF. The V gene is TRBV18, the J gene TRBJ1-2; the D gene is possibly TRBD1 (5 bases). The CDR3 has 14 amino acids. With 5 bases removed from V and 1 base from J, the gap between germline ends came to 11 bases. The V gene's germline CDR1 is KGHSH and CDR2 LQKENI.

As DNA, the CDR3 is TGTGCCAGCAGCAAACAGGAGAAAATCACAGATACGCAGTATTTT. Protein product: CASSKQEKITDTQYF. V and J are TRBV7-8 and TRBJ2-3; D perhaps matches TRBD1 (5 bases). V dropped 5 bases and J dropped 2 bases, with 14 bases sitting between them. This CDR3 contains 15 residues. CDR1 is SGHVS and CDR2 is FQNEAQ in the germline V gene.

This clone came up once. The chain links TRBV12-3 or TRBV12-4 to TRBJ2-7; TRBD1 matches 7 bases. The V and J ends lost 5 bases and 5 bases, in that order; junction bases with no gene match: 6. This CDR3 has 13 amino acids. In DNA, the CDR3 is TGTGCCAGCAGTCGACAGGGATACCACGAGCAGTACTTC. Protein product: CASSRQGYHEQYF.

Comments on this clone: Other DNA sequences from this sample encode an identical CDR3 as well. J is TRBJ2-7 and V is TRBV5-1; the match to TRBD1 covers 7 bases. The germline gives CDR1 SGHRS, CDR2 YFSETQ. Trimming at V came to 2 bases and at J to 1 base, leaving 3 bases not matched to a gene. The CDR3 sequence is 14 residues long. The CDR3: CASSLEGASYEQYF. CDR3 in DNA: TGCGCCAGCAGCTTAGAGGGGGCTTCCTACGAGCAGTACTTC.

This clone was counted between two and nine times. The gene calls are TRBV27 and TRBJ1-2; no definite D call. Germline assignment: CDR1 MNHEY and CDR2 SMNVEV (reference sequence). The CDR3 is 15 residues long. V was clipped by 3 bases and J by 7 bases, with 18 bases between them. The CDR3 spells CASSLRIGDRSGYTF. The CDR3 nucleotides read TGTGCCAGCAGTTTGAGGATCGGGGATCGGAGTGGCTACACCTTC.

Comment on this clone: The junction shows a germline mismatch at one end, possibly a read error. This chain joins TRBV5-1 and TRBJ2-7; D is unresolved. CDR3 length equals 12 residues. Germline CDR1 SGHRS, CDR2 YFSETQ. CDR3 region: CASSPQALSSHF. DNA for the CDR3: TGCGCCAGCAGCCCTCAAGCCTTGAGCTCACACTTC. The entire variable domain, with the rest obtained from reference TRBV5-1 and TRBJ2-7, is as follows: KAGVTQTPRYLIKTRGQQVTLSCSPISGHRSVSWYQQTPGQGLQFLFEYFSETQRNKGNFPGRFSGRQFSNSRSEMNVSTLELGDSALYLCASSPQALSSHFGPGTRLTVT.

Comments on this clone: The DNA is left out, because the CDR3 cannot be placed on it with certainty; the CDR3 is given as TCRdb lists it. This rearrangement joins TRBV5-1 to TRBJ2-5; no check of the table's D call, TRBD1, against the DNA was made. Per germline, CDR1 SGHRS and CDR2 YFSETQ. The CDR3 comprises 12 residues, both ends counted. CDR3 loop: CASSWGQGSGYF.

This clone has a handful of counts. The chain recombines TRBV5-4 with TRBJ1-2; 7 bases line up with TRBD1. V dropped 4 bases and J dropped 0; count of bases not matched to a gene: 12. From germline, CDR1 is SGHNT and CDR2 YYREEE (reference sequence). CDR3 size: 17 residues. As DNA, the CDR3 is TGTGCCAGCAGCGAGGGACAGCTTGGTATAGCTAACTATGGCTACACCTTC. It is translated as CASSEGQLGIANYGYTF.

The rearrangement links TRBV7-9 to TRBJ2-2, with TRBD1 matching over 8 bases. CDR1 and CDR2 from the germline V gene are SEHNR and FQNEAQ (reference sequence). This CDR3 is 15 amino acids long. V trimming: 5 bases; J trimming: 7 bases; junction bases outside the gene matches: 9. The CDR3 DNA reads as TGTGCCAGCAGCAAAGGACAGGGCGAAGGCGGGGAGCTGTTTTTT. Its translation: CASSKGQGEGGELFF. Based on the CDR3 plus reference TRBV7-9 and TRBJ2-2, the full variable domain is DTGVSQNPRHKITKRGQNVTFRCDPISEHNRLYWYRQTLGQGPEFLTYFQNEAQLEKSRLLSDRFSAERPKGSFSTLEIQRTEQGDSAMYLCASSKGQGEGGELFFGEGSRLTVL.

The genes are TRBV19 and TRBJ2-1; 7 bases are shared with TRBD2. The CDR3 has 12 residues. Germline loops: CDR1 LNHDA, CDR2 SQIVND (reference sequence). The J segment lost 13 bases and the V segment lost 4 bases, leaving 7 bases of the junction unmatched. CDR3 amino acids: CASSTNSGHQFF. CDR3 nucleotide sequence: TGTGCCAGTAGTACCAATAGCGGGCACCAGTTCTTC.

This chain links TRBV6-5 with TRBJ2-3, with 7 bases fitting TRBD1. The CDR3 is made up of 15 amino acids. With V trimmed by 4 bases and J by 1 base, 5 bases remained unmatched. CDR1 is MNHEY and CDR2 is SVGAGI in the germline V gene. The CDR3 bases are TGTGCCAGCAGTTTATCAAGGGGGCGCACAGATACGCAGTATTTT. Translated: CASSLSRGRTDTQYF.

The chain uses TRBV24-1 and TRBJ2-1, with D possibly matching TRBD2 (6 bases). The V and J ends lost 9 bases and 8 bases respectively, with 16 bases between them. In germline, CDR1 is KGHDR, CDR2 SFDVKD. CDR3 length equals 13 residues. CDR3 loop: CATRPRGEDEQFF. The CDR3 nucleotides read TGTGCCACCCGCCCCCGTGGGGAGGATGAGCAGTTCTTC.

The rearrangement joins TRBV27 to TRBJ1-5; the match to TRBD1 covers 11 bases. V dropped 5 bases and J dropped 0; count of bases not matched to a gene: 6. The germline V gene encodes CDR1 MNHEY and CDR2 SMNVEV (reference sequence). The CDR3 length is 17 residues. The CDR3 nucleotides read TGTGCCAGCAGTGACCGGGACAGGGGGGATAGCAATCAGCCCCAGCATTTT. Its translation: CASSDRDRGDSNQPQHF.

This chain joins TRBV6-5 and TRBJ2-2; TRBD2 matches 8 bases. The CDR3 sequence is 14 residues long. Germline V gene sequence: CDR1 MNHEY, CDR2 SVGAGI. V trimming: 6 bases; J trimming: 6 bases; junction bases outside the gene matches: 6. The CDR3 here is CASSFGGVPGELFF. The CDR3 nucleotides are TGTGCCAGCAGCTTCGGGGGGGTCCCCGGGGAGCTGTTTTTT.

V gene TRBV27 combines with J gene TRBJ1-4, with 7 bases lining up with TRBD1. V lost 2 bases, J lost 5 bases, and 2 bases stayed unmatched. The CDR3 extends over 14 amino acids. Germline assignment: CDR1 MNHEY and CDR2 SMNVEV (reference sequence). CDR3 loop: CASSLRDSNEKLFF. CDR3 in DNA: TGTGCCAGCAGTTTAAGGGACAGCAATGAAAAACTGTTTTTT.

This clone was counted a few times. The V and J genes are TRBV7-3 and TRBJ2-1; 9 bases fit TRBD1. Germline assignment: CDR1 SGHTA and CDR2 FQGTGA. Losses at the gene ends were 5 bases for V and 3 bases for J; bases not matched to a gene: 5. The CDR3 extends over 15 amino acids. The CDR3 region is CASSPTGQGYNEQFF. Written as DNA, the CDR3 is TGTGCCAGCAGCCCAACGGGACAGGGCTACAATGAGCAGTTCTTC.

The gene calls are TRBV11-3 and TRBJ2-1; no definite D call. The V gene's germline CDR1 is SGHNT and CDR2 YENEEA. This CDR3 has 13 residues. V was pared by 0 bases and J by 11 bases, with 11 bases between. In nucleotides, the CDR3 is TGTGCCAGCAGCTTAGATCGACGCGGAAAGCAGTTCTTC. The encoded protein is CASSLDRRGKQFF. Full variable domain (outside the CDR3, taken from reference TRBV11-3 and TRBJ2-1): EAGVVQSPRYKIIEKKQPVAFWCNPISGHNTLYWYLQNLGQGPELLIRYENEEAVDDSQLPKDRFSAERLKGVDSTLKIQPAELGDSAVYLCASSLDRRGKQFFGPGTRLTVL.

The rearrangement uses TRBV28 and TRBJ2-3; a weak D match, TRBD1 (6 bases). In germline, CDR1 is MDHEN, CDR2 SYDVKM. V was pared by 10 bases and J by 5 bases, with 19 bases between. The CDR3 is 14 residues long. The CDR3: CATAGFTGRDTQYF. The CDR3 bases are TGTGCCACAGCCGGATTTACAGGGCGAGATACGCAGTATTTT.

This clone came up once. Here the CDR3 reads CASNDRGANTEAFF. The CDR3 coding sequence is TGTGCCAGCAACGACAGGGGGGCGAACACTGAAGCTTTCTTT. The J gene is TRBJ1-1, the V gene TRBV6-6; 9 bases fit TRBD1. Trimming removed 7 bases from V and 1 base from J; junction bases left unmatched: 4. The CDR3 runs to 14 residues. CDR1 and CDR2 (germline): MNHNY, SVGAGI (reference sequence).

The chain has TRBV30 and TRBJ1-6, with 9 nucleotides matching TRBD1. The germline CDR1 and CDR2 sequences are GTSNPN and SVGIG (reference sequence). After removal of 4 bases from V and 7 bases from J, the junction contained 5 bases not matched to a gene. The CDR3 length is 14 residues. The CDR3 DNA follows: TGTGCCTGGACCCGACAGGGGGGGAATTCACCCCTCCACTTT. This codes for CAWTRQGGNSPLHF.

V gene TRBV7-9 combines with J gene TRBJ1-5, with 8 bases lining up with TRBD1. The germline V gene has CDR1 SEHNR and CDR2 FQNEAQ (reference sequence). J was trimmed by 3 bases and V by 4 bases; bases with no gene match: 5. The CDR3 runs 15 residues. CDR3: CASSSRTGINQPQHF. The CDR3 DNA is TGTGCCAGCAGCTCGAGGACAGGGATCAATCAGCCCCAGCATTTT.